A selection of T cell receptor beta chains follows, all from one sample in a study of regulatory dendritic cells for organ transplantation. These receptors are not linked to any known antigen. Measured with immunoSEQ multiplex PCR; TCRdb has only the in-frame clones, and not every one. Of some 10,000 clones listed, 85% to 90% are singletons. The sequencing sample was made of naive CD8+ T cells from blood cultured with dendritic cells. The receptors derive from a human donor in good health. Both conserved end residues are part of each CDR3. D genes are given only for firm matches. Size tells how often a clone was seen (once, few, many) or the class of an expanded clone, and some rows leave it out.

v_gene	abundance	d_gene	j_gene	CDR3nt	CDR3aa
TRBV29-1	-	-	TRBJ2-7	TGCAGCGTTGAAATCGGTAGCTCCTACGAGCAGTACTTC	CSVEIGSSYEQYF
TRBV28	once	TRBD1	TRBJ2-7	TGTGCCAGCAGTTTAGATAGGGGGCTGCAGCAGTACTTC	CASSLDRGLQQYF
TRBV4-3	-	-	TRBJ2-3	TGCGCCAGCAGCCAAGAGTCGGTAGGGTTGATTACAGATACGCAGTATTTT	CASSQESVGLITDTQYF
TRBV27	-	-	TRBJ1-2	TGTGCCAGCACAGACGGACCTAGGACCTATGGCTACACCTTC	CASTDGPRTYGYTF
TRBV7-6	-	-	TRBJ2-1	TGTGCCAGCAGCTTACGAGGGACCGTCAATGAGCAGTTCTTC	CASSLRGTVNEQFF
TRBV4-2	-	-	TRBJ1-1	TGTGCCAGCAGCCAAGATGTTATGAACACTGAAGCTTTCTTT	CASSQDVMNTEAFF
TRBV5-4	-	-	TRBJ2-3	TGTGCCAGCAGCTTGGCCGTATCTGGGGCAGATACGCAGTATTTT	CASSLAVSGADTQYF
TRBV25-1	-	-	TRBJ2-7	TGTGCCAGCACCGAAAGAGGGACCTACGAGCAGTACTTC	CASTERGTYEQYF
TRBV19	-	TRBD2	TRBJ2-1	TGTGCCAGTAGTATTTGGAGCGGGGGATACAATGAGCAGTTCTTC	CASSIWSGGYNEQFF
TRBV5-1	-	-	TRBJ1-5	TGCGCCAGCAGACAGGAGTCCAATCAGCCCCAGCATTTT	CASRQESNQPQHF
TRBV18	-	-	TRBJ1-1	TGTGCCAGCTCACCCCAAGACTTTTCTGAAGCTTTCTTT	CASSPQDFSEAFF
TRBV4-2	-	TRBD2	TRBJ2-7	TGTGCCAGCAGCCAAGTCCTAGTTGACGGGGGGGCGAACTACGAGCAGTACTTC	CASSQVLVDGGANYEQYF
TRBV7-9	-	-	TRBJ2-1	TGTGCCAGCAGCTTAGGAGGGGGCAATGAGCAGTTCTTC	CASSLGGGNEQFF
TRBV27	-	-	TRBJ2-3	TGTGCCAGCAGTTACAGCCGCACAGATACGCAGTATTTT	CASSYSRTDTQYF
TRBV5-5	-	TRBD1	TRBJ2-1	TGTGCCAGCAGCTCGGGGCGGACAGGGCGCTACAATGAGCAGTTCTTC	CASSSGRTGRYNEQFF
TRBV30	-	-	TRBJ1-6	TGTGCCTGGAGTCCCGGGACGGGAAGGGTCCCCCTCCACTTT	CAWSPGTGRVPLHF
TRBV7-9	-	TRBD2	TRBJ2-1	TGTGCCAGCAGCTTACGCGGGGGAGCGTACAATGAGCAGTTCTTC	CASSLRGGAYNEQFF
TRBV6-5	-	-	TRBJ2-7	TGTGCCAGCAGTTACGGATTGGGGTCCTACGAGCAGTACTTC	CASSYGLGSYEQYF
TRBV7-9	-	-	TRBJ2-3	TGTGCCAGCGCGAGGGATACGCAGTATTTT	CASARDTQYF
TRBV28	-	-	TRBJ2-7	TGTGCCAGCAGCCCAACTAGGGCCTACGAGCAGTACTTC	CASSPTRAYEQYF
TRBV6-5	-	TRBD2	TRBJ2-7	TGTGCCAGCAGCCGATTCCGGGACTACTACGAGCAGTACTTC	CASSRFRDYYEQYF